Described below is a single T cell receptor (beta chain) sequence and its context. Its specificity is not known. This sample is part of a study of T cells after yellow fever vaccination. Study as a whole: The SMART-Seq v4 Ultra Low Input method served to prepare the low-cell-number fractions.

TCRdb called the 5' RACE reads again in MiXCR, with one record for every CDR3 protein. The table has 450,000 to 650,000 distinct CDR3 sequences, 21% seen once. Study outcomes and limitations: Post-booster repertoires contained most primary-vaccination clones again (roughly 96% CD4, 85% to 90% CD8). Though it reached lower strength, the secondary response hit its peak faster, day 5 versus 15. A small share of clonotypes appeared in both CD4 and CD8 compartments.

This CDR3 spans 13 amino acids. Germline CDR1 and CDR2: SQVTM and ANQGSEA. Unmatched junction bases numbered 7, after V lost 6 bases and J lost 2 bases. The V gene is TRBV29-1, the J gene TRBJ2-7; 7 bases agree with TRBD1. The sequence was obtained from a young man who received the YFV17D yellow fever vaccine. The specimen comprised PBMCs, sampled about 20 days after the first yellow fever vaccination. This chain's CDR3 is CSVGTVTTYEQYF. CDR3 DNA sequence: TGCAGCGTGGGGACAGTGACTACCTACGAGCAGTACTTC.